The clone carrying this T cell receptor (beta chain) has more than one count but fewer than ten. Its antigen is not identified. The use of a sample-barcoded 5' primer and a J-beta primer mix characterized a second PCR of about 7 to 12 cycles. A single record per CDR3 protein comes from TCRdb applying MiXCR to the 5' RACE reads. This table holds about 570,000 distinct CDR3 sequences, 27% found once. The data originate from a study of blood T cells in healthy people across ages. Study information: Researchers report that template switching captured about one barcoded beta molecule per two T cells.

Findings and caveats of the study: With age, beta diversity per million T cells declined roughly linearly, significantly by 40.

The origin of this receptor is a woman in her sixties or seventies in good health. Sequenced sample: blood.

CDR3 protein: CASSLTEGGAPGEQFF. DNA of the CDR3: TGTGCCAGCAGCTTAACTGAAGGGGGGGCACCGGGGGAGCAGTTCTTC. V usage is TRBV7-3 and J usage is TRBJ2-5; possibly TRBD2 for D (7 bases). The J call may be wrong; the DNA end is better matched by TRBJ2-1. Germline V lookup: CDR1 SGHTA, CDR2 FQGTGA. There are 16 residues in the CDR3.